A single sample is the source of the 22 T cell receptor beta chains below, sequenced in a study of monozygotic twins with inflammatory bowel disease. TCRdb re-called the 5' RACE reads, yielding one record per CDR3 amino acid sequence without DNA. The data show a few hundred thousand distinct CDR3 sequences, and the top ten clones hold more than 2%. The source material was blood. These receptors were obtained from a human donor with ulcerative colitis or Crohn's disease, or a healthy co-twin of an affected twin (not recorded which).

The chain links TRBV28 to TRBJ2-1; TCRdb reports TRBD1, a call that lacks DNA to check it against. This CDR3 is 17 amino acids long. Germline assignment: CDR1 MDHEN and CDR2 SYDVKM. The CDR3 here is CASTLAGLEGTHNGQFF.

The chain combines TRBV12-3 or TRBV12-4 with TRBJ2-1; the TRBD2 assignment by TCRdb is unverifiable without DNA. CDR3 length: 19 amino acids. CDR3 amino acids: CASSLVPGFATSGYNEQFF.

J is TRBJ2-5 and V is TRBV5-4. The germline V gene has CDR1 SGHNT and CDR2 YYREEE (reference sequence). The CDR3 is 14 amino acids. The chain's CDR3 is CASSLAGRTETQYF.

The chain recombines TRBV20-1 with TRBJ2-1; the D call from TCRdb, TRBD1, cannot be confirmed without DNA. The CDR3 length is 15 residues. Germline V gives CDR1 DFQATT, CDR2 SNEGSKA (reference sequence). The CDR3 protein is CSAREAGRVGGEQFF.

The chain couples TRBV12-3 or TRBV12-4 to TRBJ2-3; TCRdb calls TRBD2, which cannot be checked without DNA. This CDR3 is built from 19 residues. Here the CDR3 reads CASSPDGLAGARATDTQYF.

CDR3 amino acids: CSARDPAGGHYGYTF. The chain is built from TRBV20-1 and TRBJ1-2; TCRdb gives TRBD1 as the D gene, but with no DNA this cannot be confirmed. The CDR3 is 15 amino acids. Germline V gives CDR1 DFQATT, CDR2 SNEGSKA (reference sequence).

V and J are TRBV7-2 and TRBJ1-6; TCRdb's D gene call, TRBD1, goes unchecked for lack of DNA. Per germline, CDR1 SGHTA and CDR2 FQGNSA. This CDR3 is 16 amino acids long. The CDR3: CASSLARDSYNSPLLF. Full variable domain (remainder filled in from reference TRBV7-2 and TRBJ1-6): GAGVSQSPSNKVTEKGKDVELRCDPISGHTALYWYRQSLGQGLEFLIYFQGNSAPDKSGLPSDRFSAERTGGSVSTLTIQRTQQEDSAVYLCASSLARDSYNSPLLFGNGTRLTVT.

The rearrangement uses TRBV28 and TRBJ2-7; the TCRdb call, TRBD1, lacks DNA for checking. This CDR3 has 12 amino acids. Germline-derived CDR1 and CDR2 are MDHEN and SYDVKM. CDR3 sequence: CASWTGSYEQYF.

The chain joins TRBV5-1 to TRBJ2-7. Germline assignment: CDR1 SGHRS and CDR2 YFSETQ. The CDR3 runs 12 residues. CDR3 sequence reads: CASSLEGYEQYF. The variable domain in full, with the rest retrieved from reference TRBV5-1 and TRBJ2-7, is KAGVTQTPRYLIKTRGQQVTLSCSPISGHRSVSWYQQTPGQGLQFLFEYFSETQRNKGNFPGRFSGRQFSNSRSEMNVSTLELGDSALYLCASSLEGYEQYFGPGTRLTVT.

The chain has TRBV5-6 and TRBJ1-4. Germline lookup yields CDR1 SGHDT and CDR2 YYEEEE. This CDR3 spans 14 amino acids. This CDR3 is CASSLASTNEKLFF. The full variable domain, its missing parts supplied by reference TRBV5-6 and TRBJ1-4, is DAGVTQSPTHLIKTRGQQVTLRCSPKSGHDTVSWYQQALGQGPQFIFQYYEEEERQRGNFPDRFSGHQFPNYSSELNVNALLLGDSALYLCASSLASTNEKLFFGSGTQLSVL.

The rearrangement links TRBV20-1 to TRBJ2-2; checking the TCRdb D call of TRBD2 is not possible without DNA. Germline V gives CDR1 DFQATT, CDR2 SNEGSKA (reference sequence). CDR3 length: 15 residues. The CDR3 loop is CSARDVGRGGGELFF.

This chain joins TRBV20-1 and TRBJ1-4. CDR1 is DFQATT, CDR2 SNEGSKA, per germline (reference sequence). CDR3 length: 14 residues. The CDR3 loop is CSARDRGGDEKLFF.

V and J are TRBV10-2 and TRBJ2-1; absent DNA, TCRdb's TRBD1 call cannot be checked. Germline-derived CDR1 and CDR2 are WSHSY and SAAADI. The CDR3 spans 16 residues. This CDR3 reads CASSESRQGGWNEQFF.

The gene calls are TRBV6-1 and TRBJ1-3; TCRdb's D gene call, TRBD1, goes unchecked for lack of DNA. This CDR3 spans 16 amino acids. Per germline, CDR1 MNHNS and CDR2 SASEGT. CDR3 region: CASSQDREVSGNTIYF.

The V call is TRBV6-1, the J call TRBJ1-2; TCRdb's assignment of TRBD1 cannot be checked, as there is no DNA. The CDR3 spans 14 residues. Germline CDR1 MNHNS, CDR2 SASEGT. CDR3: CASRNRDTVYGYTF.

The V call is TRBV5-1, the J call TRBJ2-5; TCRdb's D call of TRBD1 is untestable without DNA. The CDR3 contains 14 residues. Germline V gene data show CDR1 as SGHRS and CDR2 as YFSETQ. The CDR3 spells CASSLEGAGSTQYF.

This chain uses TRBV4-1 with TRBJ2-3; TCRdb lists TRBD2, though no DNA is available to test this call. CDR3 length equals 17 residues. Germline V CDR1 and CDR2: MGHRA, YSYEKL. The CDR3 protein is CASSQDGGSGGRDTQYF.

The chain combines TRBV6-1 with TRBJ2-1; the D call from TCRdb, TRBD2, cannot be confirmed without DNA. Germline loops: CDR1 MNHNS, CDR2 SASEGT. The CDR3 sequence is 18 residues long. CDR3 loop: CASSVRGLAGVSMNEQFF.

The genes are TRBV7-9 and TRBJ1-1. CDR1 is SEHNR, CDR2 FQNEAQ, per germline (reference sequence). The CDR3 extends over 15 amino acids. The chain's CDR3 is CASSLGKGKDTEAFF.

The chain carries TRBV5-1 and TRBJ2-7; TCRdb lists TRBD1, though no DNA is available to test this call. This CDR3 is built from 13 residues. Looked up from germline, CDR1 is SGHRS and CDR2 is YFSETQ. CDR3 protein: CASSLRGSHEQYF.

V and J are TRBV27 and TRBJ2-1. The CDR3 spans 13 residues. The germline gives CDR1 MNHEY, CDR2 SMNVEV (reference sequence). The CDR3 sequence: CASSLLVGDEQFF.

The chain combines TRBV4-3 with TRBJ1-4. This CDR3 comprises 15 residues. Looked up from germline, CDR1 is LGHNA and CDR2 is YSLEER. The CDR3 loop is CASSYSDATNEKLFF.